This TCR beta chain was identified during a study of radiotherapy plus CTLA-4 blockade in lung cancer. Study results and limitations: The study found tumor-derived TCR clones expanded in blood after radiotherapy plus ipilimumab.

Concerning this clone itself: Antigen unknown.

Only in-frame clones appear in the TCRdb table, and some are missing; sequencing was by immunoSEQ multiplex PCR. The profile shows under 110,000 clones, approximately 81% of them singletons. Alongside CTLA-4 blockade with ipilimumab, patients with chemo-refractory metastatic non-small-cell lung cancer received focal radiation. This CDR3 is built from 16 residues. In germline, CDR1 is SGDLS, CDR2 YYNGEE. Trimming took 3 bases from V and 8 from J; bases not matched to a gene: 9. This chain joins TRBV9 and TRBJ1-6, with 9 bases lining up with TRBD1. The receptor was isolated from a human donor with non-small cell lung cancer that progressed on radiotherapy plus ipilimumab. Some clones in this sample may be carry-over from other donors' samples. This specimen consisted of peripheral blood, obtained from a patient treated with radiotherapy plus ipilimumab. The CDR3 reads CASSAIGTGQDSPLHF. CDR3 DNA: TGTGCCAGCAGCGCAATCGGGACAGGGCAGGATTCACCCCTCCACTTT.